These T cell receptor beta chains were read from a single sample in a study of blood T cells in healthy people across ages. TCRdb processed the 5' RACE reads anew with MiXCR; each CDR3 protein has one entry. Among 1.5 million to 2 million distinct CDR3 sequences listed, approximately 30% were seen once. Sequences were obtained from blood. The receptors shown here come from a woman in her twenties or thirties in good health. CDR3s include the opening cysteine and the closing phenylalanine or tryptophan. The order of the fields is V gene, CDR3 protein.

TRBV10-3	CAISESTGGYEQYF
TRBV5-5	CASSFGDDTEAFF
TRBV7-2	CASSLATQGASYEQYF
TRBV5-1	CASSSGQAITGELFF
TRBV2	CASSSRAMAKNIRYF
TRBV10-3	CAITGTGRDGYTF
TRBV12-3/TRBV12-4	CASRSRDRGYEQYF
TRBV7-9	CASSNYGTGSYEQYF
TRBV7-2	CASSLTSGIPGEQFF
TRBV18	CASTTQGEFADTQYF
TRBV7-6	CASSLAGGIAQYF
TRBV12-3/TRBV12-4	CASSSWDRGEDEQFF
TRBV10-3	CAISDMGAETQYF
TRBV29-1	CSALTGRGINTGELFF
TRBV20-1	CSASNNGGNTQYF
TRBV19	CASSIWGRGQDEQFF
TRBV6-6	CASSYLGEAKNIQYF
TRBV7-2	CASSFATDGYTF
TRBV5-1	CASSAGTTRQGYTF
TRBV12-3/TRBV12-4	CASHKGENSPLHF
TRBV18	CASSPLPVLDGIKGETQYF
TRBV7-9	CASSLLDRGGEQYF
TRBV7-9	CASSLGTISTYNEQFF
TRBV10-3	CAISRPGGYEQYF
TRBV20-1	CAPKRTSGDNEQFF
TRBV6-1	CASSEAEDSSYEQYF